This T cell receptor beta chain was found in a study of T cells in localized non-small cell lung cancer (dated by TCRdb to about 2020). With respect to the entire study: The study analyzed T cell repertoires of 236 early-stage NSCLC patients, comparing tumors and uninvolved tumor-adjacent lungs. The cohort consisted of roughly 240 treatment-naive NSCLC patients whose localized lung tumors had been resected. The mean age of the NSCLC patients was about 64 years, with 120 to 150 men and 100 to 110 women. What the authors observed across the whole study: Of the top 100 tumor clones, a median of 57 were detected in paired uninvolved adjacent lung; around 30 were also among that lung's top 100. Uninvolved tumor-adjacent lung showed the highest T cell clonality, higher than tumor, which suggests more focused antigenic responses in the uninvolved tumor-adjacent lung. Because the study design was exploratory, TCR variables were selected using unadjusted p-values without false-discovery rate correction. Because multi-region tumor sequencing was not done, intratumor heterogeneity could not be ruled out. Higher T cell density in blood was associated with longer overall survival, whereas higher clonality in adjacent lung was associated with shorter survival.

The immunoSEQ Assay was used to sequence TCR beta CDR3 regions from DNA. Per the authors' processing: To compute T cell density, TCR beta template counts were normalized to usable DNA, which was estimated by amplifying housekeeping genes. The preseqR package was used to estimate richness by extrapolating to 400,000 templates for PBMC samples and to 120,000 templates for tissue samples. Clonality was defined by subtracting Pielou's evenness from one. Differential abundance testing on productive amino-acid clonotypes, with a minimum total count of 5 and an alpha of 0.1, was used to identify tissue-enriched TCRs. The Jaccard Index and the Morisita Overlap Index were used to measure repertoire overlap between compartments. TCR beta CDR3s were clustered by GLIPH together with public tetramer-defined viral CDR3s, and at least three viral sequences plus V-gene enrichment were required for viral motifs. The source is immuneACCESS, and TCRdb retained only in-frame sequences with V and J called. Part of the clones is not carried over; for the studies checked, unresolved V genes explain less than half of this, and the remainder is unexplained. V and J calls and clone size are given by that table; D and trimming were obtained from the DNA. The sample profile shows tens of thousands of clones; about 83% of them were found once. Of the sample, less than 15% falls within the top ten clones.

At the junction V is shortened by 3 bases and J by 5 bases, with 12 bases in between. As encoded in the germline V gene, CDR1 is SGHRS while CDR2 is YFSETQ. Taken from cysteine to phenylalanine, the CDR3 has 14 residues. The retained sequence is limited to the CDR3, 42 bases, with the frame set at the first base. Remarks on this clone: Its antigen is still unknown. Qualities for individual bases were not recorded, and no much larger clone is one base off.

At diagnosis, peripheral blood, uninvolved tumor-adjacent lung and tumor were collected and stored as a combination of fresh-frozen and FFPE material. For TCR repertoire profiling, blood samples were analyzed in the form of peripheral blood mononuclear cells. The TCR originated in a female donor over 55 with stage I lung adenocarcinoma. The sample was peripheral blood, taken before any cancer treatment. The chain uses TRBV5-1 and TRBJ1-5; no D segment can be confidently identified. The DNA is TGCGCCAGCAGCTCGACCGGACGGGATCAGCCCCAGCATTTT. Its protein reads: CASSSTGRDQPQHF.